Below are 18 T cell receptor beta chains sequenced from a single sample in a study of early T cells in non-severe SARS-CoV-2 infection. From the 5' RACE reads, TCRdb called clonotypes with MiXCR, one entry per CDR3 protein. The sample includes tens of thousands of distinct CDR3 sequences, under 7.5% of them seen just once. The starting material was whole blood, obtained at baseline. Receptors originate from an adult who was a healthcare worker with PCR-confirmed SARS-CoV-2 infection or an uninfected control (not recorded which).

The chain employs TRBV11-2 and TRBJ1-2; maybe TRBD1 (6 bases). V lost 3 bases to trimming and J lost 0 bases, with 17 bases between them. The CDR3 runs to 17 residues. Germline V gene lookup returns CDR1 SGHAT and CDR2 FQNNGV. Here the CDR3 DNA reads TGTGCCAGCAGCTTGGGATCGGGGGCCTTAGCTAACTATGGCTACACCTTC. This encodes CASSLGSGALANYGYTF.

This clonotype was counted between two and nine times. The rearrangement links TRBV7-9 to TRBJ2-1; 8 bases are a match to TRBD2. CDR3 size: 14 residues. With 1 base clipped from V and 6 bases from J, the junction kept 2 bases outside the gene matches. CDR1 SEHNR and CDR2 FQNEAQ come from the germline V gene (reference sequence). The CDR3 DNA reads TGTGCCAGCAGCTTAGAACTAGCGGCCAATGAGCAGTTCTTC. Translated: CASSLELAANEQFF.

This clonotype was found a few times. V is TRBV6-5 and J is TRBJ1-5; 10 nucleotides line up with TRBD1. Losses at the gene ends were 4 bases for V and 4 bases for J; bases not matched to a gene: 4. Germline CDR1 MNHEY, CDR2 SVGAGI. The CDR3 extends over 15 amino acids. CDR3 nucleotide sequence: TGTGCCAGCAGTTTGACAGGGGGCTATAATCAGCCCCAGCATTTT. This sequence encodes CASSLTGGYNQPQHF.

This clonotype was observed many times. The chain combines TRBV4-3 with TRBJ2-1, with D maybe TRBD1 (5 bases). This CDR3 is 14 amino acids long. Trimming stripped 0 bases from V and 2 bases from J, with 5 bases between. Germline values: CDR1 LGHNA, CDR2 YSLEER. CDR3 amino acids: CASSQEGPYNEQFF. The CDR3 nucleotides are TGCGCCAGCAGCCAAGAGGGGCCCTACAATGAGCAGTTCTTC.

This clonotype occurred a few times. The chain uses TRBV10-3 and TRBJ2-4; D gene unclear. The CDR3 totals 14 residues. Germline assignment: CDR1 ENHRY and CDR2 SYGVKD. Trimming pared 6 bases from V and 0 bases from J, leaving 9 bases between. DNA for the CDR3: TGTGCCATCAGATCGGAGTTAGCCAAAAACATTCAGTACTTC. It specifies CAIRSELAKNIQYF.

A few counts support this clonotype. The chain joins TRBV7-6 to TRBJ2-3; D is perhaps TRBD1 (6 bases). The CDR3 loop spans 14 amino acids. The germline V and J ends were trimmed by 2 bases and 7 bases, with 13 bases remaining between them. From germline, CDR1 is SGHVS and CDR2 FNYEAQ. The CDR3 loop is CASSLQGNLNTQYF. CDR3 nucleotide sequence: TGTGCCAGCAGCTTACAGGGGAATCTCAATACGCAGTATTTT.

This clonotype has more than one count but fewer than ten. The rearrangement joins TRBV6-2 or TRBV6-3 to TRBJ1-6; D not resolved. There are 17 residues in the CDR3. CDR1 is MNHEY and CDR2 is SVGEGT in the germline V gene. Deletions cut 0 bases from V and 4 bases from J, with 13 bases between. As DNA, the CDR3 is TGTGCCAGCAGTTACTCTCGCCAGGATCTGTATAATTCACCCCTCCACTTT. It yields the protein CASSYSRQDLYNSPLHF.

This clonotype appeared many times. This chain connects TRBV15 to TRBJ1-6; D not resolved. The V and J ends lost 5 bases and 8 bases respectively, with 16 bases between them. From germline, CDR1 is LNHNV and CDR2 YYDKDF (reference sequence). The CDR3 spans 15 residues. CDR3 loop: CATSSPGFRHSPLHF. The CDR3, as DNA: TGTGCCACCAGCTCTCCGGGCTTCCGACATTCACCCCTCCACTTT.

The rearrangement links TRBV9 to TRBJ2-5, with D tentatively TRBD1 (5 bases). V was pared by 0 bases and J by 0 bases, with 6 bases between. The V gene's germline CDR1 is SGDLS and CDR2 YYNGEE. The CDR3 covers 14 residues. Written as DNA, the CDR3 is TGTGCCAGCAGCGTAGTAGGGGACCAAGAGACCCAGTACTTC. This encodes CASSVVGDQETQYF.

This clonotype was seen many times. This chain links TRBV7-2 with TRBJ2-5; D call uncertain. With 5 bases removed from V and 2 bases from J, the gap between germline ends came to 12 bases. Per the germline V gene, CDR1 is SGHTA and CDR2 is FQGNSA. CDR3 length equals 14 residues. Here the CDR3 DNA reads TGTGCCAGCAGCCTAAATGCTGGTCAAGAGACCCAGTACTTC. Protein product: CASSLNAGQETQYF. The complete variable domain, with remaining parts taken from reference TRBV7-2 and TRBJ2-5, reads GAGVSQSPSNKVTEKGKDVELRCDPISGHTALYWYRQSLGQGLEFLIYFQGNSAPDKSGLPSDRFSAERTGGSVSTLTIQRTQQEDSAVYLCASSLNAGQETQYFGPGTRLLVL.

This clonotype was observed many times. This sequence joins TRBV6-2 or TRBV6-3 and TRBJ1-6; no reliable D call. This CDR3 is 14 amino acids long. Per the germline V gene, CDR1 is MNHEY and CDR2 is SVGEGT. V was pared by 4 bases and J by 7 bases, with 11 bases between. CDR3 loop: CASSWQGQNSPLHF. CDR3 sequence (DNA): TGTGCCAGCAGTTGGCAAGGTCAGAATTCACCCCTCCACTTT.

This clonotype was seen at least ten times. The CDR3 bases are TGCAGTGCGAAAGACAGGGCTCTAGGTGAAAAACTGTTTTTT. Translation: CSAKDRALGEKLFF. The V and J genes are TRBV20-1 and TRBJ1-4, with 7 bases that match TRBD1. Germline V gene sequence: CDR1 DFQATT, CDR2 SNEGSKA (reference sequence). The CDR3 is 14 residues long. Trimming removed 6 bases from V and 7 bases from J; junction bases left unmatched: 11.

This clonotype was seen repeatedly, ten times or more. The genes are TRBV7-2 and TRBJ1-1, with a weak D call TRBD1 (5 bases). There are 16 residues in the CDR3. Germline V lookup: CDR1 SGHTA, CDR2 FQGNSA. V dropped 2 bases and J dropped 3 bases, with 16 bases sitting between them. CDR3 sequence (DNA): TGTGCCAGCAGCTTACCCGCAGGGCATACAGACACTGAAGCTTTCTTT. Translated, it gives CASSLPAGHTDTEAFF.

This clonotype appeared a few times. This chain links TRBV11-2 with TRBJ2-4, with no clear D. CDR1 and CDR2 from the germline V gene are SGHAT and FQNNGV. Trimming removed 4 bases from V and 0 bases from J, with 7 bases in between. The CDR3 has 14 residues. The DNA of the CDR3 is TGTGCCAGCAGCTCCTTACTAGCCAAAAACATTCAGTACTTC. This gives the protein CASSSLLAKNIQYF.

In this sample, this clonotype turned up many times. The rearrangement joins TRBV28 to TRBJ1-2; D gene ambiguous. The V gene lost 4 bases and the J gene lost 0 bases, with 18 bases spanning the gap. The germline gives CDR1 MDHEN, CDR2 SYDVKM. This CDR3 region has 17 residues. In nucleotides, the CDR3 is TGTGCCAGCAGTTGGAACTATGGTCCCAAGGCTAACTATGGCTACACCTTC. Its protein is CASSWNYGPKANYGYTF.

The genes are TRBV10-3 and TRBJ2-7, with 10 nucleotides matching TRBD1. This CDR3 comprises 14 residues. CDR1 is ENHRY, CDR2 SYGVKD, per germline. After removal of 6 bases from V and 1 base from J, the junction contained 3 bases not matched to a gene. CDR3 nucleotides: TGTGCCATCAGGGGGACAGGGGTATCCTACGAGCAGTACTTC. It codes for CAIRGTGVSYEQYF.

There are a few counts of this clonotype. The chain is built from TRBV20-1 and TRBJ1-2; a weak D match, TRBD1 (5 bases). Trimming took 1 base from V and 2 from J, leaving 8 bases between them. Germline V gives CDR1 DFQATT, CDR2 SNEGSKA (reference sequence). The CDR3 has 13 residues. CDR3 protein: CSARGQGNYGYTF. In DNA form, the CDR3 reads TGCAGTGCTAGAGGCCAGGGAAACTATGGCTACACCTTC.

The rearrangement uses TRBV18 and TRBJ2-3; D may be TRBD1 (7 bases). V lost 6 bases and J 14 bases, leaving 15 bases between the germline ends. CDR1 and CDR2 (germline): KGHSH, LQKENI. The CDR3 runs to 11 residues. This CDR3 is CASSLGGGLYF. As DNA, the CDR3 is TGTGCCAGCTCCCTTGGAGGGGGCTTGTATTTT. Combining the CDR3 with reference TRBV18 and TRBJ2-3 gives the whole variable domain NAGVMQNPRHLVRRRGQEARLRCSPMKGHSHVYWYRQLPEEGLKFMVYLQKENIIDESGMPKERFSAEFPKEGPSILRIQQVVRGDSAAYFCASSLGGGLYFGPGTRLTVL.